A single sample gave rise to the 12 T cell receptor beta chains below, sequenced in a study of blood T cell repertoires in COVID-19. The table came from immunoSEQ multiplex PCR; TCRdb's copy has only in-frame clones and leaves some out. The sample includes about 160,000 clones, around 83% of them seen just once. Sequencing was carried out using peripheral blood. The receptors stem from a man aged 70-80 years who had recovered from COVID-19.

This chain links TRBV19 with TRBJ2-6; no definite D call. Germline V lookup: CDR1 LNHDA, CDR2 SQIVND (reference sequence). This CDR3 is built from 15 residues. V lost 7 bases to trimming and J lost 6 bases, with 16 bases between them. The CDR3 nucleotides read TGTGCCAGTACCGGGTATAGCAATATGGCCAACGTCCTGACTTTC. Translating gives CASTGYSNMANVLTF.

CDR3 in amino acids: CASSETGAQFNEQYF. CDR3 nucleotide sequence: TGTGCCAGCAGCGAGACAGGGGCACAGTTCAACGAGCAGTACTTC. The chain combines TRBV6-5 with TRBJ2-7, with TRBD1 matching 8 bases. The CDR3 contains 15 residues. The germline gives CDR1 MNHEY, CDR2 SVGAGI. Unmatched junction bases numbered 12, after V lost 6 bases and J lost 5 bases.

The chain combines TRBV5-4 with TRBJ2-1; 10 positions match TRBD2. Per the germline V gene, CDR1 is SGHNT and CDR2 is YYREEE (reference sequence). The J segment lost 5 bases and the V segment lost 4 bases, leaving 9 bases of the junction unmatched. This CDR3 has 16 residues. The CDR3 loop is CASSGTGTSANNEQFF. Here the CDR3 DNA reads TGTGCCAGCAGCGGTACCGGGACTAGCGCCAACAATGAGCAGTTCTTC.

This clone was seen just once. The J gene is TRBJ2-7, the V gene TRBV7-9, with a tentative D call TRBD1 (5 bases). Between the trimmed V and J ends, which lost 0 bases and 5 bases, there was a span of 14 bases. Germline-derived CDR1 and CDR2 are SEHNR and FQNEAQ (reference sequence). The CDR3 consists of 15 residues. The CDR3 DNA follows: TGTGCCAGCAGCTTAGCACAGGCCGTGGGAAACGAGCAGTACTTC. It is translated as CASSLAQAVGNEQYF.

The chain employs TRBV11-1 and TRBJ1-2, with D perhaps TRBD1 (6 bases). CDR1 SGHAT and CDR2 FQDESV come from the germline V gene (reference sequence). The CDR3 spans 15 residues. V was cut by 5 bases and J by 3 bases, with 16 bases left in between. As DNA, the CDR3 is TGTGCCAGCAGCCAATCAACAGGGTTACACTATGGCTACACCTTC. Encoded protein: CASSQSTGLHYGYTF.

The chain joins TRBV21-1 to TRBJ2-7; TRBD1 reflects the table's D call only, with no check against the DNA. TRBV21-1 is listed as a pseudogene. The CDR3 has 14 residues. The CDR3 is CASPRNRGTYEQYF. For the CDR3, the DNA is TGTGCCAGCCCTCGCAACAGGGGGACCTACGAGCAGTACTTC.

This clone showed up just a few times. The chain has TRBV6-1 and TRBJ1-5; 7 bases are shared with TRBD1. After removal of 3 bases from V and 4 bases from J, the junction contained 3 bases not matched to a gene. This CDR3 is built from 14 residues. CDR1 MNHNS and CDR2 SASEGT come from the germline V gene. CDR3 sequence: CASSDQQGNQPQHF. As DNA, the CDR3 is TGTGCCAGCAGTGATCAACAGGGGAATCAGCCCCAGCATTTT.

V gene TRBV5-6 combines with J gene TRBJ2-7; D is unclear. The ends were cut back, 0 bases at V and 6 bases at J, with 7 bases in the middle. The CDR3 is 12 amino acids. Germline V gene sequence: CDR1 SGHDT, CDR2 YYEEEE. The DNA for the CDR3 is TGTGCCAGCAGCTTGGGCAGAAGCGAGCAGTACTTC. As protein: CASSLGRSEQYF. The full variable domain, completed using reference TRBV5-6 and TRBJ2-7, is DAGVTQSPTHLIKTRGQQVTLRCSPKSGHDTVSWYQQALGQGPQFIFQYYEEEERQRGNFPDRFSGHQFPNYSSELNVNALLLGDSALYLCASSLGRSEQYFGPGTRLTVT.

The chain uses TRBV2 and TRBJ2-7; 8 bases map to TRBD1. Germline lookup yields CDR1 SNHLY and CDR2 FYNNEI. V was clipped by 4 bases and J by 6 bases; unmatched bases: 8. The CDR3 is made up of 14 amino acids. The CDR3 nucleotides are TGTGCCAGCAGTGGTGCCAGGGGGCTAAGCGAGCAGTACTTC. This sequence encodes CASSGARGLSEQYF.

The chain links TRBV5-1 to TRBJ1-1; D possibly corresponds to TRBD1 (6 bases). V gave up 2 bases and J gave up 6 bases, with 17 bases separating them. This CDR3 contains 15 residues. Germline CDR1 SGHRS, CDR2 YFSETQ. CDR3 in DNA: TGCGCCAGCAGCTTAGTAACAGGGACGGTTTCTGAAGCTTTCTTT. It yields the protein CASSLVTGTVSEAFF.

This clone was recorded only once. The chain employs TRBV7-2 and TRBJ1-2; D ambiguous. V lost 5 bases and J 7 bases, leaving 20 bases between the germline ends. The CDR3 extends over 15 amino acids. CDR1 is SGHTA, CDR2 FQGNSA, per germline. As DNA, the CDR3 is TGTGCCAGCAGCCTCCTTCCAAGAGGAGTGGGTGGCTACACCTTC. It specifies CASSLLPRGVGGYTF.

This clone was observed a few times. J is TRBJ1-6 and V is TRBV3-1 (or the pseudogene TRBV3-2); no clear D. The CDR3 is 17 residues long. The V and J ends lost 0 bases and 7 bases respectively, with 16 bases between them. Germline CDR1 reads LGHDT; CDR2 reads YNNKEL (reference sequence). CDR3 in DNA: TGTGCCAGCAGCCAAGAAAGCGAGTACCTTGCCAATTCACCCCTCCACTTT. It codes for CASSQESEYLANSPLHF.